The source of this TCR beta chain is a study of vaccination effects on CD4 cells after COVID-19. About this clone: Antigen specificity is unknown.

CDR1 is SNHLY, CDR2 FYNNEI, per germline. The CDR3 runs to 13 residues. The ends were cut back, 4 bases at V and 4 bases at J, with 9 bases in the middle. Using immunoSEQ multiplex PCR, the repertoire was profiled, and TCRdb retains in-frame clones only, with some absent. The sample lists just under 45,000 clones, around 77% occurring once. The ViraFEST assay expanded antigen-specific CD4+ T cells with viral peptide pools before sequencing. The culture ran for roughly ten days before CD4+ T cells were isolated. The healthy vaccine recipients, who had no prior SARS-CoV-2 infection, showed negative nucleocapsid antibodies. Researchers reported culturing two million PBMC in each well, adding 8 to 10 IU/ml IL-2 and around 10 ug/ml peptides. Cultures got half-medium changes with IL-2 on days 3 and 7.

This TCR was sampled from a human donor who received a COVID-19 vaccine. The rearrangement uses TRBV2 and TRBJ2-3; D tentatively reads TRBD1 or TRBD2 (5 bases each). The sample was CD4+ T cells from PBMCs cultured with SARS-CoV-2 spike peptides, taken before COVID-19 vaccination. This CDR3 reads CASSGGVADTQYF. The CDR3 nucleotides are TGTGCCAGCAGTGGAGGGGTTGCAGATACGCAGTATTTT. Supplemented by reference TRBV2 and TRBJ2-3, the full variable domain reads EPEVTQTPSHQVTQMGQEVILRCVPISNHLYFYWYRQILGQKVEFLVSFYNNEISEKSEIFDDQFSVERPDGSNFTLKIRSTKLEDSAMYFCASSGGVADTQYFGPGTRLTVL.